This T cell receptor beta chain emerged from a study of blood T cells in healthy people across ages (dated by TCRdb to the mid-2010s). Context from the whole study: In model experiments, template switching captured roughly one uniquely barcoded TCR beta cDNA molecule for every two T cells. Using the same blood draw, the study looked at two additional independent replicas of 1 million unique cDNA reads for two donors, one aged 18 to 30 and the other aged 80 or older. To track age-related changes in TCR beta repertoire diversity, the study relied on deep sequencing normalized with unique cDNA molecular identifiers. To avoid experimental bias, donors of different ages were randomly spread across the sequencing lanes. The donors were split into four age groups: young (average roughly 15 years), middle-aged (roughly 39), aged (over 55) and long-lived (roughly 86). What the work shows at the level of the full study, not this receptor alone: Bulk unsorted PBMC profiling prevented conclusive comparison of naive and antigen-experienced compartments. Observed TCR beta diversity per million T cells fell roughly linearly with age, and a significant reduction was already apparent by age about 38. The percentage of naive T cells measured by flow cytometry correlated strongly with observed TCR beta diversity. Compared with the aged group, the long-lived group had more naive CD4+ T cells, fewer expanded clones and increased TCR diversity, a pattern suggesting age selection. Total diversity estimates from one million sequenced T cells were considered lower bounds and underestimates. The CMV infection status of donors was not known, potentially confounding age-related changes in expanded clonotypes.

Libraries came from 5' RACE. Sequencing used an Illumina HiSeq 2500. The second PCR ran for about 7 to 11 cycles and used a J-beta primer mix along with a sample-barcoded 5' primer. A unique molecular identifier was introduced onto each TCR beta cDNA molecule by a template-switch 5' adaptor carrying 12 random nucleotides. Each sample yielded at least 2.5 million CDR3-containing paired-end reads. First-strand cDNA synthesis was performed from all RNA using the Mint cDNA synthesis kit, with priming by a TRBC-specific oligonucleotide. All cDNA was treated with uracil-DNA glycosylase and then went through a first 18-cycle PCR with the universal primers M1SS and BC2_uni_R. In the paper's pipeline: Each sample was normalized by randomly selecting 1 million high-quality reads, each carrying a distinct molecular identifier. Reads with shared molecular identifiers were discarded instead of being binned into consensus sequences. MiTCR, run with a Q25 quality threshold and the strictest error-elimination algorithm, handled CDR3 identification, clonotype clustering and error correction. A nonparametric unseen species model with Euler transformation was used to estimate lower-bound total TCR beta diversity. The raw public reads went through TCRdb reprocessing: fastp at Q25, MiXCR clone calling, in-frame beta chains kept. Records with the same CDR3 protein are collapsed into one entry carrying the most frequent genes and DNA. TCRdb, not the authors, supplied the V and J calls. The sample table lists over 950,000 distinct CDR3 sequences, roughly 51% of them with a count of one. The ten largest clonotypes hold roughly 23% of the sample.

Systemically healthy Caucasian individuals from Russia, approximately 39 in total and aged about 6 to 95 years, were included as donors. Each donor gave approximately 9.4 milliliters of peripheral blood, drawn into EDTA-treated Vacutainer tubes. Ficoll-Paque density-gradient centrifugation was used to isolate PBMCs, with at least 6.5 million obtained per sample. Total RNA was extracted from PBMCs with Trizol reagent, with at least 5.5 micrograms obtained per sample. For every donor, an aliquot of PBMCs went through flow cytometry to measure the percentages of naive CD45RAhigh/CD27high T cells. From the cysteine through the phenylalanine, the CDR3 covers 16 amino acids. Only the CDR3 DNA stays, 48 bases, in frame from base 1. Reading the germline V gene gives CDR1 MGHRA and CDR2 YSYEKL. The junction shows trimming of 2 bases on V and 6 bases on J, plus 18 bases between the germline ends. This clonotype was seen a few times. It has no known antigen specificity. No base quality values were provided; no much bigger clone lies one nucleotide off.

The sequence joins TRBV4-1 to TRBJ2-3; the D gene is unclear. The receptor's source is a woman aged 60-75 years in good health. The sample was blood. The DNA sequence is given as TGCGCCAGCAGCCAACTTGCGACTTCTAATGGGGATACGCAGTATTTT. This translates into CASSQLATSNGDTQYF.